The rows below give T cell receptor beta chains drawn from one sample of a study of shared clonotypes between healthy human individuals. Clones were read by immunoSEQ multiplex PCR, and TCRdb kept only the in-frame ones, dropping some. The data contain approximately 2.5 million clones, around 94% of them singletons. Sequenced sample: naive CD4+ T cells sorted from blood. The receptor set was obtained from a man younger than 35 in good health. CDR3s include the opening cysteine and the closing phenylalanine or tryptophan. The order of the fields is CDR3 protein, CDR3 DNA, V gene, J gene, D gene, clone size. The D gene is left open where the match is weak. Size is stated for part of the rows, as once, few or many counts, or as a class when the clone is expanded.

cdr3_aa: CASNAGGNTIYF; cdr3_nt: TGTGCCAGTAACGCCGGGGGAAACACCATATATTTT; v_call: TRBV19; j_call: TRBJ1-3; d_call: -; clone_size: -
cdr3_aa: CASSWAGTGDLEQYF; cdr3_nt: TGTGCCAGCAGTTGGGCCGGGACAGGGGATCTCGAGCAGTACTTC; v_call: TRBV6-6; j_call: TRBJ2-7; d_call: TRBD1; clone_size: -
cdr3_aa: CASSLDGFNEKLFF; cdr3_nt: TGTGCCAGCAGTTTGGACGGTTTTAATGAAAAACTGTTTTTT; v_call: TRBV6-6; j_call: TRBJ1-4; d_call: -; clone_size: once
cdr3_aa: CASSTTNTGELFF; cdr3_nt: TGCGCCAGCAGCACCACCAACACCGGGGAGCTGTTTTTT; v_call: TRBV10-1; j_call: TRBJ2-2; d_call: -; clone_size: -
cdr3_aa: CASSQAPRTGGGYGYTF; cdr3_nt: TGCGCCAGCAGCCAAGCCCCCAGGACAGGGGGAGGCTATGGCTACACCTTC; v_call: TRBV4-1; j_call: TRBJ1-2; d_call: TRBD1; clone_size: once
cdr3_aa: CASSAATGGGRNSPLHF; cdr3_nt: TGTGCCAGCAGTGCCGCGACAGGTGGAGGGAGAAATTCACCCCTCCACTTT; v_call: TRBV6-1; j_call: TRBJ1-6; d_call: -; clone_size: -
cdr3_aa: CASKGLGWDTEAFF; cdr3_nt: TGTGCCAGTAAGGGGTTGGGGTGGGACACTGAAGCTTTCTTT; v_call: TRBV19; j_call: TRBJ1-1; d_call: -; clone_size: few
cdr3_aa: CASSQETGRDYGYTF; cdr3_nt: TGCGCCAGCAGCCAAGAAACAGGGAGGGACTATGGCTACACCTTC; v_call: TRBV4-1; j_call: TRBJ1-2; d_call: -; clone_size: -
cdr3_aa: CASSLRNEQFF; cdr3_nt: TGTGCCAGCAGCCTCCGCAATGAGCAGTTCTTC; v_call: TRBV7-9; j_call: TRBJ2-1; d_call: -; clone_size: -
cdr3_aa: CASSLETGPTRQYF; cdr3_nt: TGTGCCAGCAGCTTAGAGACAGGGCCTACGAGGCAGTACTTC; v_call: TRBV11-2; j_call: TRBJ2-7; d_call: TRBD1; clone_size: -
cdr3_aa: CASSSTQGTNTEAFF; cdr3_nt: TGTGCCAGCAGCTCCACCCAGGGGACCAACACTGAAGCTTTCTTT; v_call: TRBV11-2; j_call: TRBJ1-1; d_call: -; clone_size: -
cdr3_aa: CASSVRDLNEQFF; cdr3_nt: TGTGCCAGCAGTGTGCGGGACTTGAATGAGCAGTTCTTC; v_call: TRBV2; j_call: TRBJ2-1; d_call: -; clone_size: -
cdr3_aa: CASSESAGKPQHF; cdr3_nt: TGTGCCAGCTCAGAAAGCGCGGGGAAGCCCCAGCATTTT; v_call: TRBV18; j_call: TRBJ1-5; d_call: -; clone_size: -
cdr3_aa: CASSGVHVDQYF; cdr3_nt: TGTGCCAGCAGTGGGGTGCACGTGGACCAGTACTTC; v_call: TRBV2; j_call: TRBJ2-5; d_call: -; clone_size: -
cdr3_aa: CASSYMGQTNEKLFF; cdr3_nt: TGTGCCAGCAGTTACATGGGACAAACAAATGAAAAACTGTTTTTT; v_call: TRBV6-5; j_call: TRBJ1-4; d_call: -; clone_size: -
cdr3_aa: CASSSSGGAGQPQHF; cdr3_nt: TGTGCCAGCAGTTCCTCAGGGGGCGCGGGTCAGCCCCAGCATTTT; v_call: TRBV28; j_call: TRBJ1-5; d_call: TRBD1; clone_size: -
cdr3_aa: CASSPKVGLPYNSPLHF; cdr3_nt: TGTGCCAGCAGCCCGAAGGTGGGACTACCATATAATTCACCCCTCCACTTT; v_call: TRBV14; j_call: TRBJ1-6; d_call: -; clone_size: once
cdr3_aa: CASRTGSGGIGNTEAFF; cdr3_nt: TGTGCCAGCAGGACAGGGTCAGGGGGCATTGGGAACACTGAAGCTTTCTTT; v_call: TRBV7-9; j_call: TRBJ1-1; d_call: TRBD1; clone_size: -
cdr3_aa: CASRLWTGGNNEQFF; cdr3_nt: TGTGCCAGCAGGTTGTGGACAGGGGGCAACAATGAGCAGTTCTTC; v_call: TRBV7-2; j_call: TRBJ2-1; d_call: TRBD1; clone_size: -
cdr3_aa: CASSLGGSGATDTQYF; cdr3_nt: TGTGCCAGCAGCTTAGGTGGTAGCGGGGCTACAGATACGCAGTATTTT; v_call: TRBV7-2; j_call: TRBJ2-3; d_call: TRBD2; clone_size: -
cdr3_aa: CAWGRLQAQETQYF; cdr3_nt: TGTGCCTGGGGGAGGCTACAGGCTCAAGAGACCCAGTACTTC; v_call: TRBV30; j_call: TRBJ2-5; d_call: -; clone_size: -
cdr3_aa: CASSYIDDTEAFF; cdr3_nt: TGTGCCAGCAGTTACATCGACGACACTGAAGCTTTCTTT; v_call: TRBV6-6; j_call: TRBJ1-1; d_call: -; clone_size: -
cdr3_aa: CAGRTGGNGYTF; cdr3_nt: TGTGCCGGGCGGACAGGGGGGAATGGCTACACCTTC; v_call: TRBV2; j_call: TRBJ1-2; d_call: TRBD1; clone_size: -
cdr3_aa: CSAPKGGELFF; cdr3_nt: TGCAGCGCACCGAAGGGCGGGGAGCTGTTTTTT; v_call: TRBV20-1; j_call: TRBJ2-2; d_call: -; clone_size: once
cdr3_aa: CASSYLGTGLTEAFF; cdr3_nt: TGTGCCAGCAGTTATCTCGGGACAGGGCTCACTGAAGCTTTCTTT; v_call: TRBV27; j_call: TRBJ1-1; d_call: TRBD1; clone_size: -
cdr3_aa: CASSVASGSGGETQYF; cdr3_nt: TGTGCCAGCAGCGTAGCCTCCGGTAGCGGGGGAGAGACCCAGTACTTC; v_call: TRBV9; j_call: TRBJ2-5; d_call: TRBD2; clone_size: -
cdr3_aa: CASSIAGINSPLHF; cdr3_nt: TGTGCCAGTAGTATAGCAGGCATTAATTCACCCCTCCACTTT; v_call: TRBV19; j_call: TRBJ1-6; d_call: -; clone_size: -
cdr3_aa: CASSQLRQPQHF; cdr3_nt: TGTGCCAGCAGCCAATTAAGACAGCCCCAGCATTTT; v_call: TRBV16; j_call: TRBJ1-5; d_call: -; clone_size: -
cdr3_aa: CASSRQGWGYTF; cdr3_nt: TGTGCCAGCAGCCGACAGGGCTGGGGCTACACCTTC; v_call: TRBV5-6; j_call: TRBJ1-2; d_call: TRBD1; clone_size: few
cdr3_aa: CASSGSNRGRLDGYTF; cdr3_nt: TGTGCCAGCAGTGGATCTAATCGGGGGCGCTTGGATGGCTACACCTTC; v_call: TRBV6-1; j_call: TRBJ1-2; d_call: -; clone_size: -
cdr3_aa: CASSYEGNTQYF; cdr3_nt: TGTGCCAGCAGTTATGAGGGGAATACGCAGTATTTT; v_call: TRBV5-6; j_call: TRBJ2-3; d_call: -; clone_size: -
cdr3_aa: CASSPNNGRGNNEQFF; cdr3_nt: TGTGCCAGCTCACCAAACAACGGGAGGGGAAACAATGAGCAGTTCTTC; v_call: TRBV18; j_call: TRBJ2-1; d_call: TRBD2; clone_size: -
cdr3_aa: CASSNQLQAQDSPLHF; cdr3_nt: TGCGCCAGCAGCAACCAATTACAGGCCCAGGATTCACCCCTCCACTTT; v_call: TRBV5-1; j_call: TRBJ1-6; d_call: -; clone_size: -
cdr3_aa: CSVTRVTGELFF; cdr3_nt: TGCAGCGTAACGAGGGTCACCGGGGAGCTGTTTTTT; v_call: TRBV29-1; j_call: TRBJ2-2; d_call: -; clone_size: once
cdr3_aa: CASSLGQGFYGYTF; cdr3_nt: TGTGCCAGCAGCTTGGGACAGGGCTTCTATGGCTACACCTTC; v_call: TRBV5-4; j_call: TRBJ1-2; d_call: TRBD1; clone_size: -
cdr3_aa: CASSPGTDNSPLHF; cdr3_nt: TGTGCCAGCAGCCCCGGGACAGATAATTCACCCCTCCACTTT; v_call: TRBV11-2; j_call: TRBJ1-6; d_call: TRBD1; clone_size: -
cdr3_aa: CASSLGTSGLRGGELFF; cdr3_nt: TGCGCCAGCAGCTTGGGAACTAGCGGATTGAGGGGCGGGGAGCTGTTTTTT; v_call: TRBV5-1; j_call: TRBJ2-2; d_call: TRBD2; clone_size: -
cdr3_aa: CASTEQGGGTEAFF; cdr3_nt: TGTGCCAGCACAGAACAGGGGGGCGGCACTGAAGCTTTCTTT; v_call: TRBV28; j_call: TRBJ1-1; d_call: TRBD1; clone_size: -
cdr3_aa: CAWGTENEKLFF; cdr3_nt: TGTGCCTGGGGGACAGAGAATGAAAAACTGTTTTTT; v_call: TRBV30; j_call: TRBJ1-4; d_call: TRBD1; clone_size: -
cdr3_aa: CASSLEGLGEQYF; cdr3_nt: TGCGCCAGCAGCTTGGAGGGGTTGGGCGAGCAGTACTTC; v_call: TRBV5-1; j_call: TRBJ2-7; d_call: -; clone_size: once
cdr3_aa: CAIRAQGAGYGYTF; cdr3_nt: TGTGCCATCAGGGCCCAGGGGGCTGGGTATGGCTACACCTTC; v_call: TRBV10-3; j_call: TRBJ1-2; d_call: TRBD1; clone_size: -
cdr3_aa: CASSYYVSGELFF; cdr3_nt: TGTGCCAGCAGTTACTATGTCTCCGGGGAGCTGTTTTTT; v_call: TRBV6-5; j_call: TRBJ2-2; d_call: -; clone_size: -
cdr3_aa: CASKDPRTGSYGYTF; cdr3_nt: TGTGCCAGTAAGGACCCCAGGACAGGTAGCTATGGCTACACCTTC; v_call: TRBV19; j_call: TRBJ1-2; d_call: TRBD1; clone_size: -
cdr3_aa: CASSYSNAGDYYEQFF; cdr3_nt: TGTGCCAGCAGTTACTCGAACGCGGGAGACTATTATGAGCAGTTCTTC; v_call: TRBV6-6; j_call: TRBJ2-1; d_call: TRBD2; clone_size: -
cdr3_aa: CASRIGRDNIYEQYF; cdr3_nt: TGCGCCAGCAGAATCGGCAGGGACAACATCTACGAGCAGTACTTC; v_call: TRBV5-1; j_call: TRBJ2-7; d_call: -; clone_size: -
cdr3_aa: CASSSRGFNTEAFF; cdr3_nt: TGTGCCAGCAGCTCAAGAGGGTTTAACACTGAAGCTTTCTTT; v_call: TRBV11-2; j_call: TRBJ1-1; d_call: -; clone_size: -
cdr3_aa: CASSGQVLTNYGYTF; cdr3_nt: TGTGCCAGCAGTGGACAGGTACTTACTAACTATGGCTACACCTTC; v_call: TRBV6-1; j_call: TRBJ1-2; d_call: -; clone_size: -
cdr3_aa: CASSEGRGPYNEQFF; cdr3_nt: TGTGCCAGCAGTGAAGGGCGGGGGCCCTACAATGAGCAGTTCTTC; v_call: TRBV6-1; j_call: TRBJ2-1; d_call: -; clone_size: -